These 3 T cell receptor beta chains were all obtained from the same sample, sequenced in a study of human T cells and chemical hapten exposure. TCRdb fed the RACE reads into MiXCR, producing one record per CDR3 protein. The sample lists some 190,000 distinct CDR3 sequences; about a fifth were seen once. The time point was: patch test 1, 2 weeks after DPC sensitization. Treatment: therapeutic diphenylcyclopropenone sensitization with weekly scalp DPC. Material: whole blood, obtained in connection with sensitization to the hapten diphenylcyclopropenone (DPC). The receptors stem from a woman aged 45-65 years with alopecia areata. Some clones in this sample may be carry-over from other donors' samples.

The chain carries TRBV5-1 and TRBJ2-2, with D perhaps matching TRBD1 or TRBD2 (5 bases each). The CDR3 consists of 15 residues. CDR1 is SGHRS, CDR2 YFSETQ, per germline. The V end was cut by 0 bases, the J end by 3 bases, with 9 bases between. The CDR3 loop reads CASSLAGRDTGELFF. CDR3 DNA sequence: TGCGCCAGCAGCTTGGCAGGGCGGGACACCGGGGAGCTGTTTTTT.

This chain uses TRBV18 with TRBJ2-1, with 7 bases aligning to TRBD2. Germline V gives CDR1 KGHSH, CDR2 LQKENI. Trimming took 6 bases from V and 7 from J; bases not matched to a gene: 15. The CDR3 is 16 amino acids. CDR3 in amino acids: CASSRLEGGPRNEQFF. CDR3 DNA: TGTGCCAGCTCGAGACTAGAGGGAGGGCCTAGGAATGAGCAGTTCTTC. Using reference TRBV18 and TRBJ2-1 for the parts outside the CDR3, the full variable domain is NAGVMQNPRHLVRRRGQEARLRCSPMKGHSHVYWYRQLPEEGLKFMVYLQKENIIDESGMPKERFSAEFPKEGPSILRIQQVVRGDSAAYFCASSRLEGGPRNEQFFGPGTRLTVL.

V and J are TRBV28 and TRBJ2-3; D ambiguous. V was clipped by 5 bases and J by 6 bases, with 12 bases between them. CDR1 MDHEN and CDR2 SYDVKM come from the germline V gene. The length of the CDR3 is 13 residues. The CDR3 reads CASSTLTPDTQYF. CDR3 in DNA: TGTGCCAGCAGTACCCTAACCCCGGATACGCAGTATTTT.